The present TCR beta chain was sequenced within a study of T cell responses to AZD1222 COVID-19 vaccine. The germline V gene has CDR1 SGDLS and CDR2 YYNGEE. Trimming shortened V by 0 bases and J by 0 bases, and 13 bases separated the two germline ends. This CDR3 comprises 18 residues. Generated by immunoSEQ multiplex PCR, the TCRdb table keeps only in-frame clones and is missing some. Among some 86,000 clones listed, less than 95% were seen once. The material was peripheral blood, obtained 28 days after the second AZD1222 dose. The TCR comes from an adult who received the AZD1222 COVID-19 vaccine. This chain uses TRBV9 with TRBJ1-6, with a weak D call TRBD1 (5 bases). CDR3 bases: TGTGCCAGCAGCGTAGGCTCGGGGGGGAGCTCCTATAATTCACCCCTCCACTTT. Its protein is CASSVGSGGSSYNSPLHF.